This entry lists 12 T cell receptor beta chains sequenced from one sample in a study of beta chain features in type 1 diabetes. No antigen is known for these receptors. Study results and caveats: Researchers report that Type 1 diabetes patients had moderately but significantly shorter TCRB CDR3s across all four CD4+ subsets.

The study reverse transcribed the entire isolated RNA, so it sequenced expressed TCRB transcripts. TCRdb's table, derived via immunoSEQ multiplex PCR, lists solely in-frame clones and lacks some. This sample has some 250,000 clones, with approximately 10% found just once. Input material: naive CD4+ T cells from blood. The receptors stem from a man younger than 45 with type 1 diabetes.

This chain connects TRBV10-3 to TRBJ1-5; 8 nucleotides agree with TRBD1. CDR1 ENHRY and CDR2 SYGVKD come from the germline V gene. The ends lost 5 bases at V and 4 bases at J; junction bases unmatched: 4. This CDR3 comprises 14 residues. The CDR3 reads CAISIDRGNQPQHF. The CDR3 nucleotides read TGTGCCATCAGTATTGACAGGGGAAATCAGCCCCAGCATTTT.

This clone has more than one count but fewer than ten. This sequence joins TRBV7-3 and TRBJ2-3, with a tentative D call TRBD1 (5 bases). This CDR3 has 12 residues. V gave up 5 bases and J gave up 6 bases, with 9 bases separating them. Germline CDR1 SGHTA, CDR2 FQGTGA. DNA for the CDR3: TGTGCCAGCAGCCTAGGGGTGGATACGCAGTATTTT. Translated: CASSLGVDTQYF.

The genes are TRBV5-1 and TRBJ2-2; TRBD1 matches 7 bases. Germline assignment: CDR1 SGHRS and CDR2 YFSETQ. The CDR3 consists of 14 residues. The V and J ends lost 4 bases and 5 bases, in that order; junction bases with no gene match: 5. The CDR3 loop is CASSTPGQTGELFF. In nucleotides, the CDR3 is TGCGCCAGCAGCACGCCGGGACAGACCGGGGAGCTGTTTTTT.

This clone was detected a few times. The chain uses TRBV9 and TRBJ1-5, with 9 bases that match TRBD1. V lost 0 bases to trimming and J lost 2 bases; unmatched junction nucleotides: 0. Germline CDR1 is SGDLS and CDR2 is YYNGEE. The CDR3 loop spans 15 amino acids. For the CDR3, the DNA is TGTGCCAGCAGCGTAGGACAGGGGGGCAATCAGCCCCAGCATTTT. This translates into CASSVGQGGNQPQHF.

The table lists this clone with a few counts. This chain links TRBV19 with TRBJ2-1, with 9 bases that match TRBD1. The V gene's germline CDR1 is LNHDA and CDR2 SQIVND (reference sequence). The CDR3 consists of 16 residues. The V segment lost 6 bases and the J segment 0 bases; nucleotides outside the gene matches: 6. The CDR3 DNA reads TGTGCCAGTAGACGGGGGACAGGGAGCTCCTACAATGAGCAGTTCTTC. This codes for CASRRGTGSSYNEQFF.

The rearrangement joins TRBV11-2 to TRBJ2-1; a weak D match, TRBD2 (5 bases). The V end lost 1 base, the J end lost 7 bases, and 20 bases lay between the germline ends. This CDR3 is 17 amino acids long. Germline V gene sequence: CDR1 SGHAT, CDR2 FQNNGV. The CDR3 DNA sequence: TGTGCCAGCAGCTTAGTTCCGAGGAAGAACACTAGGAATGAGCAGTTCTTC. As protein: CASSLVPRKNTRNEQFF.

The chain employs TRBV7-3 and TRBJ2-1, with 7 bases matching TRBD1. J gave up 5 bases and V 4 bases, and 2 bases lay outside the gene matches. Germline CDR1 is SGHTA and CDR2 is FQGTGA. The CDR3 runs 13 residues. The CDR3 here is CASSSTGNNEQFF. CDR3 nucleotide sequence: TGTGCCAGCAGCTCGACAGGGAACAATGAGCAGTTCTTC. The full variable domain, with the rest looked up from reference TRBV7-3 and TRBJ2-1, is GAGVSQTPSNKVTEKGKYVELRCDPISGHTALYWYRQSLGQGPEFLIYFQGTGAADDSGLPNDRFFAVRPEGSVSTLKIQRTERGDSAVYLCASSSTGNNEQFFGPGTRLTVL.

This clone was observed a few times. The genes are TRBV29-1 and TRBJ2-2; 7 nucleotides align to TRBD1. CDR1 and CDR2 from the germline V gene are SQVTM and ANQGSEA. The CDR3 length is 14 residues. J lost 4 bases, V lost 5 bases, and 7 bases had no gene match. The CDR3 loop is CSVRTGITTGELFF. CDR3 in DNA: TGCAGCGTTCGGACAGGAATAACCACCGGGGAGCTGTTTTTT.

The genes are TRBV30 and TRBJ2-1, with D possibly being TRBD2 (6 bases). There are 16 residues in the CDR3. CDR1 GTSNPN and CDR2 SVGIG come from the germline V gene (reference sequence). Trimming took off 7 bases at V and 5 bases at J, with 24 bases between the two ends. The chain's CDR3 is CALSFVLAAGNNEQFF. CDR3 DNA sequence: TGTGCCTTATCTTTCGTACTAGCCGCAGGAAACAATGAGCAGTTCTTC. The full variable domain, with the rest looked up from reference TRBV30 and TRBJ2-1, is SQTIHQWPATLVQPVGSPLSLECTVEGTSNPNLYWYRQAAGRGLQLLFYSVGIGQISSEVPQNLSASRPQDRQFILSSKKLLLSDSGFYLCALSFVLAAGNNEQFFGPGTRLTVL.

CDR3 in amino acids: CASSPFGGNTEAFF. CDR3 coding DNA: TGTGCCAGCAGTCCATTTGGCGGGAACACTGAAGCTTTCTTT. The chain couples TRBV27 to TRBJ1-1, with unresolved D. Germline assignment: CDR1 MNHEY and CDR2 SMNVEV (reference sequence). The V end lost 5 bases, the J end lost 1 base, and 11 bases lay between the germline ends. The CDR3 is 14 residues long.

The chain employs TRBV5-1 and TRBJ2-3; possibly TRBD2 for D (5 bases). Trimming took 1 base from V and 5 from J, leaving 11 bases between them. The CDR3 is 14 amino acids. Germline V gene data show CDR1 as SGHRS and CDR2 as YFSETQ. The CDR3 nucleotides are TGCGCCAGCAGCTTGACGGGGATGATAGATACGCAGTATTTT. Encoded protein: CASSLTGMIDTQYF.

This chain links TRBV4-3 with TRBJ1-5, with D maybe TRBD1 (5 bases). Germline-derived CDR1 and CDR2 are LGHNA and YSLEER. V lost 1 base, J lost 0 bases, and 16 bases lay in between. This CDR3 contains 18 residues. CDR3 nucleotides: TGCGCCAGCAGCCAAGTTTTGGACATCAGCTATAGCAATCAGCCCCAGCATTTT. Its translation: CASSQVLDISYSNQPQHF.